A selection of T cell receptor beta chains follows, all from one sample in a study of T cells in Graves' hyperthyroidism and ophthalmopathy. TCRdb re-derived calls from the multiplex PCR reads in MiXCR, one entry per CDR3 protein. The table has more than 500,000 distinct CDR3 sequences, about 14% seen once. Sequencing was carried out using blood. The origin of the receptors is a woman in her thirties or forties with Graves' hyperthyroidism. Both conserved end residues are part of each CDR3. The order of the fields is clone size, J gene, V gene, D gene, CDR3 DNA, CDR3 protein. D genes are given only for firm matches. Clone size is shown for a subset of rows, as once, few, many or a class of expanded clone.

many,TRBJ1-1,TRBV12-3/TRBV12-4,.,TGTGCCAGCAGTTTGGAAGGGGGGAGAGCTTTCTTT,CASSLEGGRAFF
few,TRBJ2-1,TRBV30,TRBD2,TGTGCCTGGAGTGTCCCGACTTCCGCGGCTAGCGGGAGTAAATATGAGCAGTTCTTC,CAWSVPTSAASGSKYEQFF
many,TRBJ2-2,TRBV20-1,.,TGCAGTGCTCTCAGCCCGGGACATTCGAACACCGGGGAGCTGTTTTTT,CSALSPGHSNTGELFF
many,TRBJ2-1,TRBV28,TRBD2,TGTGCCAGCAGTTTAGGGGGACTAGCGGGAGCACGCCGCCCCTACAATGAGCAGTTCTTC,CASSLGGLAGARRPYNEQFF
.,TRBJ2-1,TRBV5-4,.,TGTGCCAGCAGCTTTTTTGTGGGGTTTAGCTCCTACAATGAGCAGTTCTTC,CASSFFVGFSSYNEQFF
many,TRBJ2-3,TRBV5-1,TRBD2,TGCGCCAGCAGCTCGGGACTAGCGGGAGGAGATACGCAGTATTTT,CASSSGLAGGDTQYF
many,TRBJ2-3,TRBV7-9,TRBD1,TGTGCCAGCAGCAACCCCGGACAGGGAAAAGATACGCAGTATTTT,CASSNPGQGKDTQYF
few,TRBJ2-5,TRBV19,TRBD1,TGTGCCAGTAGCAAGGGGACAGGGGGGAAGACCCAGTACTTC,CASSKGTGGKTQYF
many,TRBJ2-3,TRBV5-1,.,TGCGCCAGCAGCTTGGCCAGGGGCGCCGCGGATACGCAGTATTTT,CASSLARGAADTQYF
.,TRBJ1-4,TRBV28,.,TGTGCCAGCAGCCCAGGGCCCTCAACTAATGAAAAACTGTTTTTT,CASSPGPSTNEKLFF
few,TRBJ2-7,TRBV5-1,TRBD2,TGCGCCAGCAGCTTACTAGCGGGAGGGACCCTCGAGCAGTACTTC,CASSLLAGGTLEQYF
many,TRBJ1-2,TRBV28,.,TGTGCCAGCAGCGGGACGGGGAGAATTGATGGCTACACCTTC,CASSGTGRIDGYTF
.,TRBJ2-4,TRBV28,TRBD2,TGTGCCAGCAGTTTAGGTCTAGCGGGAGGATCAGCCAAAAACATTCAGTACTTC,CASSLGLAGGSAKNIQYF